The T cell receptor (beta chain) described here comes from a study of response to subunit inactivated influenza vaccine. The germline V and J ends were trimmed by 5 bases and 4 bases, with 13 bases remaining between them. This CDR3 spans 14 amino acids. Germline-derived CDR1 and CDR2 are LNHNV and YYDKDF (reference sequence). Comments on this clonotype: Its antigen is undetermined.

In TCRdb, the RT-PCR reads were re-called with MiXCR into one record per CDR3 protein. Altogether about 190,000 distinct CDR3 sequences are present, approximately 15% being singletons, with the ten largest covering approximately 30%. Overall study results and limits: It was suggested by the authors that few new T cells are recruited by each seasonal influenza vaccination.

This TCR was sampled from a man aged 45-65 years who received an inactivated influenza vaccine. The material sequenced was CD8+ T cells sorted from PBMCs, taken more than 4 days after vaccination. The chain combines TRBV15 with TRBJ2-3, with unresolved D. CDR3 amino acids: CATSSRRAADTQYF. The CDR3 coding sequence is TGTGCCACCAGCTCCCGAAGGGCTGCAGATACGCAGTATTTT.